Presented here are 5 T cell receptor beta chains from one specimen sequenced in a study of T cell repertoires in cytomegalovirus infection. TCRdb ran MiXCR on the reads and lists one entry per CDR3 protein. This sample has about 360,000 distinct CDR3 sequences, with about 35% found just once. These receptors have no identified antigens. This material consisted of cultured PBMCs, taken from culture after CMV antigen stimulation. The receptor source for this set is a human donor in good health (CMV status not recorded). Some clones in this sample may be carry-over from other donors' samples.

There are a few counts of this clonotype. The rearrangement uses TRBV2 and TRBJ2-5, with a possible D match to TRBD2 (7 bases). The ends were cut back, 8 bases at V and 5 bases at J, with 12 bases in the middle. CDR1 is SNHLY and CDR2 is FYNNEI in the germline V gene. CDR3 length: 12 residues. The CDR3 DNA sequence: TGTGCCAGCGGGGGGGCGGTGGAGACCCAGTACTTC. The encoded protein is CASGGAVETQYF.

This rearrangement joins TRBV6-2 or TRBV6-3 to TRBJ1-1; D remains ambiguous. The CDR3 contains 13 residues. Trimming took off 4 bases at V and 3 bases at J, with 9 bases between the two ends. Looked up from germline, CDR1 is MNHEY and CDR2 is SVGEGT. Here the CDR3 DNA reads TGTGCCAGCAGTTCTTTCACCTACACTGAAGCTTTCTTT. This gives the protein CASSSFTYTEAFF.

The rearrangement uses TRBV7-2 and TRBJ1-1, with D uncertain. The CDR3 has 14 residues. Looked up from germline, CDR1 is SGHTA and CDR2 is FQGNSA. The V end was cut by 3 bases, the J end by 4 bases, with 12 bases between. The CDR3 reads CASSFSGDGTEAFF. CDR3 sequence (DNA): TGTGCCAGCAGCTTTTCAGGAGACGGCACTGAAGCTTTCTTT.

This clonotype was found a few times. The chain combines TRBV2 with TRBJ1-4, with D perhaps matching TRBD1 (6 bases). Looked up from germline, CDR1 is SNHLY and CDR2 is FYNNEI. The CDR3 is 16 residues long. V was cut by 3 bases and J by 2 bases, with 13 bases left in between. DNA of the CDR3: TGTGCCAGCAGTGAGACGAACAGGGCGACTAATGAAAAACTGTTTTTT. Protein: CASSETNRATNEKLFF.

The sample holds a few counts of this clonotype. The chain uses TRBV15 and TRBJ2-1, with D perhaps TRBD2 (6 bases). This CDR3 is built from 15 residues. V gave up 1 base and J gave up 6 bases, with 13 bases separating them. Germline CDR1 reads LNHNV; CDR2 reads YYDKDF (reference sequence). The CDR3 bases are TGTGCCACCAGCAGAGCCATAGGACTACCCAATGAGCAGTTCTTC. Its translation: CATSRAIGLPNEQFF.